These 21 T cell receptor beta chains came from one sample sequenced in a study of blood T cell repertoires in COVID-19. Method: immunoSEQ multiplex PCR; TCRdb's copy keeps in-frame clones and lacks some. Here the sample spans around 140,000 clones, 84% being singletons. The sequencing sample was made of peripheral blood. The receptors stem from a man aged 55-75 years with active or convalescent COVID-19.

The rearrangement links TRBV27 to TRBJ2-3; 10 nucleotides align to TRBD1. V trimming: 6 bases; J trimming: 4 bases; junction bases outside the gene matches: 10. CDR3 size: 16 residues. Germline V gene sequence: CDR1 MNHEY, CDR2 SMNVEV (reference sequence). DNA of the CDR3: TGTGCCAGCAGCGACCGACAGGGGGCGAGATCAGATACGCAGTATTTT. Encoded protein: CASSDRQGARSDTQYF.

The rearrangement links TRBV6-2 or TRBV6-3 to TRBJ2-2; 8 positions agree with TRBD1. Germline values: CDR1 MNHEY, CDR2 SVGEGT. The CDR3 is made up of 15 amino acids. The ends lost 4 bases at V and 4 bases at J; junction bases unmatched: 5. The CDR3 loop reads CASSSRTGLTGELFF. In DNA, the CDR3 is TGTGCCAGCAGTTCTCGGACAGGGCTCACCGGGGAGCTGTTTTTT.

Of note for this clone: The same CDR3 arises from other DNA sequences in this sample as well. The CDR3 spells CASSRGQFLSGNTIYF. CDR3 nucleotides: TGCGCCAGCAGTCGCGGACAGTTCCTCTCTGGAAACACCATATATTTT. V usage is TRBV5-1 and J usage is TRBJ1-3, with D perhaps matching TRBD1 (6 bases). V lost 5 bases and J 0 bases, leaving 15 bases between the germline ends. The CDR3 runs to 16 residues. CDR1 is SGHRS and CDR2 is YFSETQ in the germline V gene.

This rearrangement joins TRBV6-5 to TRBJ2-7, with 7 bases fitting TRBD2. CDR3 length: 12 amino acids. The V and J ends lost 6 bases and 3 bases, in that order; junction bases with no gene match: 2. Germline CDR1 and CDR2: MNHEY and SVGAGI. The CDR3 nucleotides are TGTGCCAGCAGCGGGACTAACTACGAGCAGTACTTC. The encoded protein is CASSGTNYEQYF.

The rearrangement uses TRBV11-3 and TRBJ2-3; possible D gene TRBD2, 5 bases. The CDR3 sequence is 15 residues long. Germline V CDR1 and CDR2: SGHNT, YENEEA. The V end lost 3 bases, the J end lost 4 bases, and 14 bases lay between the germline ends. CDR3 bases: TGTGCCAGCAGCTTTAGGGTTCCCGGGGCAGATACGCAGTATTTT. It yields the protein CASSFRVPGADTQYF.

The gene calls are TRBV7-2 and TRBJ2-5; 7 bases line up with TRBD1. The V and J ends lost 6 bases and 1 base, in that order; junction bases with no gene match: 11. The CDR3 spans 16 residues. CDR1 and CDR2 (germline): SGHTA, FQGNSA. The CDR3 protein is CASSRFSGQLQETQYF. CDR3 nucleotides: TGTGCCAGCAGTCGATTTTCGGGACAGCTCCAAGAGACCCAGTACTTC.

This rearrangement joins TRBV4-3 to TRBJ2-3; perhaps TRBD1 as D (6 bases). CDR3 size: 15 residues. Germline-derived CDR1 and CDR2 are LGHNA and YSLEER. The germline V and J ends were trimmed by 0 bases and 6 bases, with 13 bases remaining between them. The CDR3 nucleotides are TGCGCCAGCAGCCAAGATCTGTCAGGGGAGGATACGCAGTATTTT. Protein sequence: CASSQDLSGEDTQYF.

The V call is TRBV19, the J call TRBJ1-2, with 8 bases lining up with TRBD1. Per the germline V gene, CDR1 is LNHDA and CDR2 is SQIVND (reference sequence). J was trimmed by 0 bases and V by 7 bases; bases with no gene match: 19. This CDR3 spans 19 amino acids. The CDR3 nucleotides are TGTGCCAGTATCTCTATTCCCGGGACAGGACCGGTTACTAACTATGGCTACACCTTC. Translated, it gives CASISIPGTGPVTNYGYTF.

The chain links TRBV5-4 to TRBJ2-1; a weak D match, TRBD2 (6 bases). This CDR3 is 15 amino acids long. The germline V gene has CDR1 SGHNT and CDR2 YYREEE (reference sequence). The V and J ends lost 3 bases and 2 bases respectively, with 12 bases between them. The CDR3 is CASSSPGLAYNEQFF. DNA of the CDR3: TGTGCCAGCAGCTCACCGGGACTCGCCTACAATGAGCAGTTCTTC.

V is TRBV9 and J is TRBJ2-3; 12 bases map to TRBD2. Germline values: CDR1 SGDLS, CDR2 YYNGEE. CDR3 size: 16 residues. V dropped 0 bases and J dropped 4; count of bases not matched to a gene: 3. CDR3 in DNA: TGTGCCAGCAGCGTAGAGGCTAGCGGGAGGGCAGATACGCAGTATTTT. It specifies CASSVEASGRADTQYF.

V gene TRBV2 combines with J gene TRBJ1-4; D gene unclear. CDR3 length: 16 residues. Trimming pared 6 bases from V and 0 bases from J, leaving 14 bases between. CDR1 SNHLY and CDR2 FYNNEI come from the germline V gene. DNA of the CDR3: TGTGCCAGCAGCGAGGAGGTCTTTGCAACTAATGAAAAACTGTTTTTT. Translating it yields CASSEEVFATNEKLFF.

The rearrangement links TRBV10-1 to TRBJ2-3; D perhaps matches TRBD2 (6 bases). Germline CDR1 is WNHNN and CDR2 is SYGVQD (reference sequence). The CDR3 is 15 amino acids. Trimming cost V 2 bases and J 0 bases, with 9 bases left between them. CDR3 loop: CASSEGTASTDTQYF. CDR3 nucleotides: TGCGCCAGCAGTGAGGGGACTGCTAGCACAGATACGCAGTATTTT.

The chain joins TRBV19 to TRBJ2-2, with D perhaps matching TRBD1 (5 bases). V was cut by 2 bases and J by 6 bases, with 13 bases left in between. The germline gives CDR1 LNHDA, CDR2 SQIVND (reference sequence). The CDR3 is made up of 15 amino acids. CDR3 in DNA: TGTGCCAGTAGTATACCGGGCAGGGTAGCCGGGGAGCTGTTTTTT. The encoded protein is CASSIPGRVAGELFF.

The V call is TRBV11-2, the J call TRBJ1-1; 8 bases line up with TRBD1. The CDR3 has 14 amino acids. J was trimmed by 10 bases and V by 1 base; bases with no gene match: 8. From germline, CDR1 is SGHAT and CDR2 FQNNGV. This chain's CDR3 is CASSLARQGYRAFF. The DNA of the CDR3 is TGTGCCAGCAGCTTAGCCCGACAGGGGTATCGAGCTTTCTTT.

The chain couples TRBV19 to TRBJ2-2; 7 bases align to TRBD2. The junction had 4 bases not matched to a gene; V was cut back by 3 bases and J by 0 bases. The germline V gene encodes CDR1 LNHDA and CDR2 SQIVND (reference sequence). The CDR3 contains 16 residues. Written as DNA, the CDR3 is TGTGCCAGTAGTATTGGGGGACTAACGAACACCGGGGAGCTGTTTTTT. It is translated as CASSIGGLTNTGELFF.

The CDR3 DNA reads as TGTGCCAGCGGGACAGGCATAAACTATGGCTACACCTTC. Translated: CASGTGINYGYTF. This sequence joins TRBV7-2 and TRBJ1-2; 8 bases match TRBD1. This CDR3 spans 13 amino acids. Losses at the gene ends were 8 bases for V and 2 bases for J; bases not matched to a gene: 4. Looked up from germline, CDR1 is SGHTA and CDR2 is FQGNSA.

V usage is TRBV5-1 and J usage is TRBJ2-5; 8 bases fit TRBD1. CDR1 and CDR2 from the germline V gene are SGHRS and YFSETQ. J lost 4 bases, V lost 4 bases, and 6 bases had no gene match. The CDR3 is 14 amino acids. Written as DNA, the CDR3 is TGCGCCAGCAGCACCGGACAGGGCCCAGAGACCCAGTACTTC. It encodes CASSTGQGPETQYF.

This chain uses TRBV13 with TRBJ2-1; 12 bases map to TRBD2. In germline, CDR1 is PRHDT, CDR2 FYEKMQ (reference sequence). V dropped 0 bases and J dropped 7; count of bases not matched to a gene: 7. CDR3 size: 17 residues. CDR3 DNA sequence: TGTGCCAGCAGCTTAGGGGCGCTAGCGGGAGGGGTAAATGAGCAGTTCTTC. Its translation is CASSLGALAGGVNEQFF. Together with reference TRBV13 and TRBJ2-1, the CDR3 gives the full variable domain: AAGVIQSPRHLIKEKRETATLKCYPIPRHDTVYWYQQGPGQDPQFLISFYEKMQSDKGSIPDRFSAQQFSDYHSELNMSSLELGDSALYFCASSLGALAGGVNEQFFGPGTRLTVL.

V and J are TRBV24-1 and TRBJ2-2; the D gene is possibly TRBD2 (6 bases). Germline CDR1 and CDR2: KGHDR and SFDVKD. Deletions cut 4 bases from V and 6 bases from J, with 14 bases between. The CDR3 is 15 residues long. As DNA, the CDR3 is TGTGCCACCAGTGACCCGACTAGTCAGGCCGGGGAGCTGTTTTTT. Translated: CATSDPTSQAGELFF.

The rearrangement links TRBV12-3 or TRBV12-4 to TRBJ1-2, with D unclear. The CDR3 is 13 residues long. The V end was cut by 5 bases, the J end by 2 bases, with 9 bases between. The CDR3 loop is CASSQKQNYGYTF. CDR3 DNA sequence: TGTGCCAGCAGTCAAAAACAGAACTATGGCTACACCTTC.

In its sample, this clone was seen a few times. The V call is TRBV15, the J call TRBJ1-2; D uncertain. The ends were cut back, 5 bases at V and 6 bases at J, with 13 bases in the middle. The CDR3 loop spans 13 amino acids. Per germline, CDR1 LNHNV and CDR2 YYDKDF (reference sequence). DNA for the CDR3: TGTGCCACCAGCGGCGGGGTAAATAATGGCTACACCTTC. It specifies CATSGGVNNGYTF.